This entry features one T cell receptor beta chain sequence. There are a few counts of this clone. Its antigen is still unknown. No qualities accompany the bases; no much larger clone lies one base away. Each collaborating institution followed its own protocols to collect whole blood in K2EDTA tubes. Collaborator samples were shipped for TCRbeta analysis as frozen whole blood, isolated PBMCs, or DNA extracted from either sample type. Spanning cysteine to phenylalanine, the CDR3 consists of 16 amino acids. The DNA shown is the 48-base CDR3, in frame from base 1. CDR1 is given as SGHTS and CDR2 as YDEGEE, both from the germline V gene. V trim: 4 bases; J trim: 0 bases; unmatched bases: 8. The immunoSEQ Assay, a bias-controlled multiplex PCR, was used to amplify TCRbeta CDR3 regions from genomic DNA. The paper's data handling went like this. Within the assay, amplification of reference gene primers was used to estimate how many nucleated cells each sample contained. To quantify the absolute abundance of each unique TCRbeta CDR3 rearrangement, sequence reads were collapsed and filtered. For each sample, productive Simpson clonality was calculated as the square root of Simpson's diversity index across productive rearrangements. The table was pulled from immuneACCESS by TCRdb, which kept in-frame rearrangements only. Such tables lose some clones; where checked, under half of the loss comes from unresolved V genes, and the rest has no known cause. V, J and clone size were drawn from that table, and D and trimming were deduced from the DNA. Across this sample there are tens of thousands of clones, with around 88% seen only once. The ten biggest clones cover approximately 6.8% of the sample.

The data stem from a study of blood T cell repertoires in COVID-19 (dated by TCRdb to about 2020). Notes on the research overall: The collaborator samples originated in the United States, Italy and Spain and spanned the acute and convalescent phases of COVID-19. The material from the prospective study consisted of cDNA or gDNA derived from T cells, B-cell-depleted T cells, or PBMCs. Subjects who had been exposed to COVID-19, were actively infected with it, or had recovered from it provided the deeply sampled blood TCRbeta repertoires that made up the dataset. A freely available public database, intended as a resource for researchers studying the immune response to SARS-CoV-2, is where the repertoires were released. Samples came from the ongoing ImmuneRACE study (first 160 participants) plus 1,254 subjects from 6 global collaborators. A de-identified subject ID, COVID-19 status, age in years and sex were almost always included in the sample metadata. Where HLA class I and class II types were available, the types were taken from metadata supplied by the sample provider, not from assay-based typing. General findings and caveats noted by the study authors: How much clinical and demographic metadata was included differed by source and by participant, and the metadata was provided uncurated.

This sequence originates from a woman of 80 years or more with acute or convalescent COVID-19. Sequenced sample: peripheral blood. This chain joins TRBV5-8 to TRBJ2-3; TRBD1 fits 7 bases in the junction. CDR3 loop: CASSNTGQSSTDTQYF. The DNA sequence reads TGTGCCAGCAGCAACACGGGACAGTCTAGCACAGATACGCAGTATTTT.